This paragraph reports one T cell receptor beta chain. Its antigen is not known. The germline gives CDR1 MNHEY, CDR2 SVGAGI. V was cut by 0 bases and J by 4 bases, with 15 bases left in between. The CDR3 totals 16 residues. Cultured CD4+ T-cell DNA underwent Oncomine TCR Beta short-read sequencing. TCRdb re-analysed the PCR reads in MiXCR, keeping a single row per CDR3 protein. The sample has over 15,000 distinct CDR3 sequences, 57% seen once. This entry belongs to a study of vaccination and CD4 T cells after COVID-19. Study information: There were six male and four female convalescents, and two of them were Hispanic. General observations from the study: Looking at convalescent patients, 304 of their 307 vaccine-specific clones were spike mono-reactive.

Treatment: approximately 9-day PBMC culture with coronavirus spike peptide pools or control peptides (ViraFEST assay). Positive PCR tests came between March and December 2020, ahead of the US Alpha, Beta and Delta variants. Negative selection purified CD4+ T cells after less than 11 days of culture. This receptor was identified in a human donor who had recovered from COVID-19. The sample taken for sequencing was CD4+ T cells from blood, cultured in vitro. The V call is TRBV6-5, the J call TRBJ1-1; TRBD1 might be the D (6 bases). The CDR3 loop is CASSYSSGGGGTEAFF. DNA for the CDR3: TGTGCCAGCAGTTACTCGAGCGGGGGGGGCGGCACTGAAGCTTTCTTT.